The sequence of this TCR beta chain was determined in a study of blood T cell repertoires in COVID-19. As handled by the study authors: Reference gene primer amplification in the assay estimated nucleated cell counts. The table came from immunoSEQ multiplex PCR; TCRdb's copy has only in-frame clones and leaves some out. V and J calls and clone size are copied from that table; D and trimming were computed from the DNA. The top ten clones hold roughly 17% of a sample with roughly 120,000 clones, over 60% of them seen once. Germline-derived CDR1 and CDR2 are KGHSH and LQKENI. The CDR3 consists of 16 residues. V was pared by 1 base and J by 1 base, with 6 bases of the junction left unmatched.

Sequencing was done on a sample of peripheral blood. This receptor was obtained from an elderly woman with active or convalescent COVID-19. J is TRBJ2-5 and V is TRBV18; TRBD1 matches at 7 bases. The CDR3 spells CASSPQGQNIQETQYF. Here the CDR3 DNA reads TGTGCCAGCTCACCACAGGGACAGAATATCCAAGAGACCCAGTACTTC.